This entry features one T cell receptor (beta chain) sequence. This sample was included in a study of blood T cell repertoires in COVID-19. Study information: Acute and convalescent COVID-19 specimens originated in the United States, Italy and Spain. PBMCs, B-cell-depleted T cells, or T cells provided the cDNA or gDNA that made up the material.

The CDR3 spans 13 residues. The V gene's germline CDR1 is MGHDK and CDR2 SYGVNS. V lost 3 bases, J lost 8 bases, and 13 bases lay in between. Original methodology: Amplification with reference gene primers provided the estimates of nucleated cell counts. TCRdb keeps only in-frame clones here, not all; method: immunoSEQ multiplex PCR. Clone size and V and J calls were adopted from that table, with D and trimming inferred from the DNA. The table shows fewer than 300,000 clones, with around 90% occurring only once. This chain joins TRBV25-1 and TRBJ1-2; D is unclear. Material: peripheral blood. The clonotype originates from a middle-aged woman who had recovered from COVID-19. The chain's CDR3 is CASSDPNQWGYTF. CDR3 in DNA: TGTGCCAGCAGTGACCCAAACCAGTGGGGCTACACCTTC.